The clone carrying this TCR beta chain was recorded only once. Its antigen is not identified. This record belongs to a study of shared clonotypes between healthy human individuals. Study results and limitations: The study's rarefaction showed incomplete sorted-subset sequencing despite large depth.

Profiled with immunoSEQ multiplex PCR; TCRdb holds only in-frame clones, not every one. This table holds roughly 2,300,000 clones, 92% found once. There are 16 residues in the CDR3. Trimming removed 0 bases at V and 4 bases at J, with 14 bases between. Germline assignment: CDR1 SGDLS and CDR2 YYNGEE. This clonotype was sampled from a man between 18 and 29 years old in good health. Some clones in this sample may be carry-over from other donors' samples. What was sequenced was naive CD4+ T cells from PBMCs. Subset of the sample: CD45RA+ positively selected. J is TRBJ1-3 and V is TRBV9; D ambiguous. CDR3 protein: CASSVAPRASGNTIYF. DNA for the CDR3: TGTGCCAGCAGCGTAGCCCCCCGGGCCTCGGGAAACACCATATATTTT.